The sequence of this T cell receptor beta chain was determined in a study of CD8 T cells in ankylosing spondylitis. Study-level findings and limits: Apparently characteristic of ankylosing spondylitis blood was a TCR beta motif (about eight highly homologous variants).

Comments on this clonotype: Antigen: not known.

The J segment lost 1 base and the V segment lost 5 bases, leaving 5 bases of the junction unmatched. The CDR3 covers 15 residues. In germline, CDR1 is SGHTA, CDR2 FQGTGA. MiXCR was run by TCRdb on the 5' RACE reads, yielding one entry per CDR3 protein. This table has under 250,000 distinct CDR3 sequences, roughly a third appearing once. The sequence was obtained from a male donor with ankylosing spondylitis or in good health (not recorded which). The specimen sequenced was blood, either unsorted or a sorted T cell fraction (not recorded which). This rearrangement joins TRBV7-3 to TRBJ2-3; 8 positions match TRBD2. DNA for the CDR3: TGTGCCAGCAGCCGGGGACTAGGGGGCACAGATACGCAGTATTTT. Amino acids: CASSRGLGGTDTQYF.